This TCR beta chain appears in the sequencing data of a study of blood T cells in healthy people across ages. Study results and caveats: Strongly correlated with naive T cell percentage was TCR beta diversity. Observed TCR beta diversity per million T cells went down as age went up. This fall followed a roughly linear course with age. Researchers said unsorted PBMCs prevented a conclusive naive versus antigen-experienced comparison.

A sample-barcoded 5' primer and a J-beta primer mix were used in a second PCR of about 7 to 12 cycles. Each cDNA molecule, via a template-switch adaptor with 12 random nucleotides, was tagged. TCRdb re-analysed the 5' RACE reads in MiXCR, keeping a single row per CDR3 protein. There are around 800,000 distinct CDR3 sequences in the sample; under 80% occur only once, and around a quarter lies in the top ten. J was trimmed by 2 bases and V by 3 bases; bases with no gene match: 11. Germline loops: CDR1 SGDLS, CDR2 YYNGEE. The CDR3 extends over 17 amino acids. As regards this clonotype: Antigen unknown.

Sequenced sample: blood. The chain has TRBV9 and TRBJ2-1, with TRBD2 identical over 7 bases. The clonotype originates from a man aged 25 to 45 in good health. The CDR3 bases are TGTGCCAGCAGCGCTACCGCGGGGGTGAGGACCTACAATGAGCAGTTCTTC. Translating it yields CASSATAGVRTYNEQFF.